Each of the 16 T cell receptor beta chains below was sequenced from the same sample in a study of T-cell memory formation after mild COVID-19. TCRdb re-called the 5' RACE reads through MiXCR, storing one row per CDR3 protein. This sample carries approximately 400,000 distinct CDR3 sequences, about a sixth of them seen once, and the ten largest clones take roughly 21%. The sample was PBMCs or a T cell subset sorted from them (not recorded which). These receptors were taken from a man aged 18 to 30 who had mild COVID-19 (a few samples of this study predate the infection). Cell type and time point are not known.

This clonotype was seen more than once but under ten times. This chain uses TRBV12-3 or TRBV12-4 with TRBJ2-5, with a possible D match to TRBD1 (6 bases). V was cut by 6 bases and J by 5 bases, with 10 bases left in between. The CDR3 spans 12 residues. The CDR3 bases are TGTGCCAGCAGCACAGGGACGGAGACCCAGTACTTC. Translation gives CASSTGTETQYF.

V is TRBV14 and J is TRBJ1-6; a possible D gene is TRBD1 (5 bases). V dropped 0 bases and J dropped 8 bases, with 11 bases sitting between them. Germline CDR1 SGHDN, CDR2 FVKESK. This CDR3 has 15 residues. The CDR3 sequence: CASSQDPGTYSPLHF. The CDR3, as DNA: TGTGCCAGCAGCCAAGATCCCGGGACTTATTCACCCCTCCACTTT.

V is TRBV3-1 and J is TRBJ2-7, with no clear D. Trimming removed 4 bases at V and 9 bases at J, with 19 bases between. Germline V gene lookup returns CDR1 LGHDT and CDR2 YNNKEL (reference sequence). The CDR3 consists of 14 residues. The CDR3 region has the DNA TGTGCCAGCAGCCCCGAGCCCTCTACGATTTCGCAGTACTTC. It specifies CASSPEPSTISQYF.

This clonotype was picked up a small number of times. The chain recombines TRBV4-2 with TRBJ2-7; D remains ambiguous. The CDR3 loop spans 12 amino acids. With 2 bases removed from V and 9 bases from J, the gap between germline ends came to 11 bases. CDR1 and CDR2 (germline): LGHNA, YNFKEQ. The CDR3 DNA reads TGTGCCAGCAGCCAATCGATCCAGAGGCAGTACGTC. It translates to CASSQSIQRQYV.

This clonotype was observed a handful of times. The chain couples TRBV12-3 or TRBV12-4 to TRBJ1-2, with D possibly TRBD1 on 6 matching bases. CDR3 length equals 13 residues. The V end lost 4 bases, the J end lost 8 bases, and 14 bases lay between the germline ends. This CDR3 reads CASSWGPTGGYTF. For the CDR3, the DNA is TGTGCCAGCAGTTGGGGGCCTACGGGGGGCTACACCTTC.

The J gene is TRBJ2-1, the V gene TRBV29-1; D perhaps matches TRBD2 (7 bases). Germline V CDR1 and CDR2: SQVTM, ANQGSEA. The CDR3 has 14 amino acids. Trimming took 4 bases from V and 4 from J, leaving 14 bases between them. CDR3 region: CSVGARGRYNEQFF. The DNA for the CDR3 is TGCAGCGTTGGAGCGCGGGGGCGATACAATGAGCAGTTCTTC.

This chain uses TRBV7-9 with TRBJ1-1, with 8 nucleotides matching TRBD1. Germline-derived CDR1 and CDR2 are SEHNR and FQNEAQ (reference sequence). With 5 bases clipped from V and 5 bases from J, the junction kept 7 bases outside the gene matches. The CDR3 totals 14 residues. CDR3 coding DNA: TGTGCCAGCAGCAGTACAGGGGGGCGGACTGAAGCTTTCTTT. Translated: CASSSTGGRTEAFF.

This chain joins TRBV5-6 and TRBJ2-7; D is perhaps TRBD2 (6 bases). Trimming pared 2 bases from V and 4 bases from J, leaving 16 bases between. This CDR3 is 15 amino acids long. Looked up from germline, CDR1 is SGHDT and CDR2 is YYEEEE. CDR3 bases: TGTGCCAGCAGCTTTGGGGCGGGAAACTTATACGAGCAGTACTTC. It encodes CASSFGAGNLYEQYF.

This clonotype was detected ten times or more. The chain uses TRBV9 and TRBJ1-5; D not resolved. V shed 4 bases and J shed 4 bases, with 12 bases lying between them. CDR3 length: 14 amino acids. Germline assignment: CDR1 SGDLS and CDR2 YYNGEE. The chain's CDR3 is CASSPSAGNQPQHF. The CDR3 coding sequence is TGTGCCAGCAGCCCTTCGGCGGGGAATCAGCCCCAGCATTTT.

The table lists this clonotype with a few counts. At one end the junction does not follow the germline gene, possibly because of a read error. The CDR3 DNA is TGTGCTAGCAGCCGACCGGGACACCAAGAGACCCAGTACTTC. Amino acid sequence: CASSRPGHQETQYF. The rearrangement uses TRBV7-7 and TRBJ2-5; D may correspond to TRBD1 or TRBD2 (5 bases each). The length of the CDR3 is 14 residues. Germline loops: CDR1 SSHAT, CDR2 FNYEAQ (reference sequence).

In this sample, this clonotype turned up a few times. The chain combines TRBV29-1 with TRBJ2-7; D uncertain. The CDR3 runs 13 residues. V lost 5 bases, J lost 0 bases, and 11 bases lay in between. Germline values: CDR1 SQVTM, CDR2 ANQGSEA. The CDR3 DNA is TGCAGCGTTTCTCCCAGGAGCTCCTACGAGCAGTACTTC. This codes for CSVSPRSSYEQYF.

The rearrangement links TRBV12-3 or TRBV12-4 to TRBJ2-1; D is uncertain. Trimming left V 7 bases short and J 8 bases short, with 9 bases between. The CDR3 has 11 amino acids. CDR3 protein: CASTGSYEQFF. DNA of the CDR3: TGTGCCAGCACGGGTTCATATGAGCAGTTCTTC.

This clonotype has just a few counts. This chain connects TRBV30 to TRBJ1-2, with TRBD1 as a possible D gene (6 bases). Germline V lookup: CDR1 GTSNPN, CDR2 SVGIG (reference sequence). Trimming removed 3 bases from V and 8 bases from J, with 13 bases in between. The CDR3 spans 12 residues. In DNA form, the CDR3 reads TGTGCCTGGAGCAGACAGGTCAACGGCTACACCTTC. This codes for CAWSRQVNGYTF.

The chain uses TRBV15 and TRBJ1-4; D gene uncertain. This CDR3 contains 15 residues. V was clipped by 4 bases and J by 4 bases, with 13 bases between them. Germline values: CDR1 LNHNV, CDR2 YYDKDF (reference sequence). The CDR3 region has the DNA TGTGCCACCAGCATTAGACGGGTTAATAATGAAAAACTGTTTTTT. Translating gives CATSIRRVNNEKLFF. The whole variable domain, filled in from reference TRBV15 and TRBJ1-4, reads DAMVIQNPRYQVTQFGKPVTLSCSQTLNHNVMYWYQQKSSQAPKLLFHYYDKDFNNEADTPDNFQSRRPNTSFCFLDIRSPGLGDTAMYLCATSIRRVNNEKLFFGSGTQLSVL.

This clonotype was seen a few times. The rearrangement links TRBV27 to TRBJ2-7; a possible D gene is TRBD1 (6 bases). The germline V and J ends were trimmed by 8 bases and 5 bases, with 10 bases remaining between them. Per germline, CDR1 MNHEY and CDR2 SMNVEV (reference sequence). The CDR3 spans 11 residues. DNA for the CDR3: TGTGCCAGCTCCAGGGGAAACGAGCAGTACTTC. Amino acid sequence: CASSRGNEQYF.

The sample holds many counts of this clonotype. The chain couples TRBV12-3 or TRBV12-4 to TRBJ2-5; possible D gene TRBD1, 6 bases. V gave up 6 bases and J gave up 1 base, with 9 bases separating them. This CDR3 comprises 13 residues. This CDR3 is CASSRTAQETQYF. In DNA, the CDR3 is TGTGCCAGCAGCCGGACAGCCCAAGAGACCCAGTACTTC.